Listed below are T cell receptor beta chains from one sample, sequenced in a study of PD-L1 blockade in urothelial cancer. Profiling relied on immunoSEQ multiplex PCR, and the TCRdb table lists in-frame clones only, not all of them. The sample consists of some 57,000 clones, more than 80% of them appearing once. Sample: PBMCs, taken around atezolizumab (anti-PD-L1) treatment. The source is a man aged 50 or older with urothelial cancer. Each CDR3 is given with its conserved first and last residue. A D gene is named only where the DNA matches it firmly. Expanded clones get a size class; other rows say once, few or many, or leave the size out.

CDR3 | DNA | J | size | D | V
CASSVMDRGLTEAFF | TGTGCCAGCAGTGTTATGGACAGGGGGCTCACTGAAGCTTTCTTT | TRBJ1-1 | NA | TRBD1 | TRBV6-1
CAWSVGVEKLFF | TGTGCCTGGAGTGTGGGCGTTGAAAAACTGTTTTTT | TRBJ1-4 | NA | NA | TRBV30
CASSELPPSRGQFNQPQHF | TGTGCCAGCAGTGAACTTCCCCCCTCGCGTGGGCAGTTCAATCAGCCCCAGCATTTT | TRBJ1-5 | NA | NA | TRBV6-1
CASSAPDSSYEQYF | TGTGCCAGCAGCGCGCCGGACAGCTCCTACGAGCAGTACTTC | TRBJ2-7 | NA | NA | TRBV5-4
CASSQEGTGSTYEQYF | TGCGCCAGCAGCCAAGAGGGGACAGGGTCGACCTACGAGCAGTACTTC | TRBJ2-7 | NA | TRBD1 | TRBV4-1
CASSELGLAGGHNEQFF | TGTGCCAGCAGTGAACTGGGACTAGCGGGGGGGCACAATGAGCAGTTCTTC | TRBJ2-1 | NA | TRBD2 | TRBV25-1
CASTQPGKGYTEAFF | TGTGCCAGCACCCAACCGGGAAAAGGATACACTGAAGCTTTCTTT | TRBJ1-1 | NA | NA | TRBV28
CASSDSGYYNEQFF | TGTGCCAGTAGTGATAGCGGATACTACAATGAGCAGTTCTTC | TRBJ2-1 | once | NA | TRBV27
CASSPTGGYGYTF | TGTGCCAGCAGCCCTACAGGGGGCTATGGCTACACCTTC | TRBJ1-2 | few | TRBD1 | TRBV7-9
CASSQVSGREGEQYF | TGCGCCAGCAGCCAAGTGTCCGGGAGAGAGGGCGAGCAGTACTTC | TRBJ2-7 | NA | NA | TRBV4-3
CAWNTEGNTEAFF | TGTGCCTGGAATACGGAGGGGAACACTGAAGCTTTCTTT | TRBJ1-1 | NA | NA | TRBV30
CASSEAVTGELFF | TGTGCCAGCAGTGAAGCGGTAACCGGGGAGCTGTTTTTT | TRBJ2-2 | NA | NA | TRBV6-4
CASSPSSGNTGELFF | TGCGCCAGCAGCCCCTCTAGCGGGAACACCGGGGAGCTGTTTTTT | TRBJ2-2 | NA | TRBD2 | TRBV5-1
CASSWAAGTGELFF | TGTGCCAGCAGCTGGGCAGCGGGCACCGGGGAGCTGTTTTTT | TRBJ2-2 | NA | NA | TRBV11-1
CASRLAPHTGRSSYNEQFF | TGTGCAAGTCGCTTAGCCCCCCACACAGGGAGAAGCTCCTACAATGAGCAGTTCTTC | TRBJ2-1 | NA | NA | TRBV12-2
CASSSSFGGGEAFF | TGTGCCAGCAGCTCTTCCTTCGGAGGCGGCGAAGCTTTCTTT | TRBJ1-1 | NA | NA | TRBV7-3
CASSVDLGAGELFF | TGTGCCAGCAGCGTCGATTTAGGGGCCGGGGAGCTGTTTTTT | TRBJ2-2 | NA | NA | TRBV9
CASSQEGGLAYEQYF | TGCGCCAGCAGCCAAGAGGGGGGGCTAGCCTACGAGCAGTACTTC | TRBJ2-7 | NA | NA | TRBV4-1
CASSPRSGTFTGELFF | TGTGCCAGCAGCCCTCGGTCCGGGACTTTCACCGGGGAGCTGTTTTTT | TRBJ2-2 | NA | NA | TRBV7-7
CASSLSRPGQGPDQPQHF | TGTGCCAGCAGCTTATCCCGACCGGGACAGGGGCCAGATCAGCCCCAGCATTTT | TRBJ1-5 | NA | TRBD1 | TRBV7-8
CASIGTGGSGANVLTF | TGTGCCAGTATCGGGACAGGGGGCTCCGGGGCCAACGTCCTGACTTTC | TRBJ2-6 | once | TRBD1 | TRBV19
CASPPGQRQETQYF | TGTGCCAGTCCACCGGGACAAAGGCAAGAGACCCAGTACTTC | TRBJ2-5 | few | NA | TRBV19
CAIMDIQSNSGNTIYF | TGTGCCATCATGGACATACAGTCCAACTCTGGAAACACCATATATTTT | TRBJ1-3 | NA | NA | TRBV10-3
CASSEDRGDEKLFF | TGTGCCAGCAGCGAGGACAGGGGTGACGAAAAACTGTTTTTT | TRBJ1-4 | NA | TRBD1 | TRBV9
CASSPPGLAGENTQYF | TGTGCCAGCAGTCCTCCGGGACTAGCGGGAGAAAATACGCAGTATTTT | TRBJ2-3 | NA | TRBD2 | TRBV6-6
CASSSNGRRNGYTF | TGTGCCAGCAGTTCGAACGGGAGGAGGAATGGCTACACCTTC | TRBJ1-2 | NA | NA | TRBV28
CSVENQRQGGDYEQYF | TGCAGCGTTGAAAATCAGAGGCAGGGGGGTGACTACGAGCAGTACTTC | TRBJ2-7 | once | NA | TRBV29-1
CASSAFGGTDTQYF | TGTGCCAGCAGCGCGTTCGGGGGAACAGATACGCAGTATTTT | TRBJ2-3 | NA | NA | TRBV9
CASSVGQQGGEAFF | TGTGCCAGCAGCGTAGGCCAACAGGGGGGGGAAGCTTTCTTT | TRBJ1-1 | NA | TRBD1 | TRBV9
CASSLTGGPRDF | TGTGCCAGCAGCTTAACCGGGGGGCCGAGGGACTTC | TRBJ2-7 | NA | NA | TRBV7-3
CASSMGQGRRSEAFF | TGTGCCAGCAGCATGGGACAGGGTAGAAGGTCTGAAGCTTTCTTT | TRBJ1-1 | few | TRBD1 | TRBV5-6
CASSLNRGGVDNEQFF | TGTGCCAGCAGCTTAAATAGGGGGGGAGTTGACAATGAGCAGTTCTTC | TRBJ2-1 | NA | NA | TRBV11-2
CASTYSAGGRTDTQYF | TGCGCCAGCACCTACTCAGCGGGGGGGCGCACAGATACGCAGTATTTT | TRBJ2-3 | NA | TRBD2 | TRBV5-1
CATSGQGQGSYEQYF | TGTGCCACCAGCGGCCAAGGACAGGGCTCCTACGAGCAGTACTTC | TRBJ2-7 | once | TRBD1 | TRBV15
CASRGGGGSYGYTF | TGTGCCAGCAGAGGAGGCGGGGGGAGCTATGGCTACACCTTC | TRBJ1-2 | NA | NA | TRBV6-5
CASTNAGSQTIQFF | TGTGCCAGTACCAACGCTGGGAGCCAGACAATTCAGTTCTTC | TRBJ2-1 | NA | NA | TRBV19
CASSPLTGTNTGELFF | TGTGCCAGCAGCCCATTGACAGGAACGAACACCGGGGAGCTGTTTTTT | TRBJ2-2 | NA | NA | TRBV11-2
CAWGGSGTPYF | TGTGCCTGGGGTGGCAGCGGGACCCCGTACTTC | TRBJ2-7 | NA | TRBD2 | TRBV30
CASSPEFDRGPTYEQYF | TGTGCCAGCAGCCCAGAATTCGACAGGGGTCCTACCTACGAGCAGTACTTC | TRBJ2-7 | NA | TRBD1 | TRBV28
CASRAGQRNNYGYTF | TGTGCCAGCAGAGCCGGACAGAGAAATAACTATGGCTACACCTTC | TRBJ1-2 | NA | NA | TRBV6-5
CASNGTSGRRETQYF | TGTGCCAGCAATGGGACTAGCGGGAGACGGGAGACCCAGTACTTC | TRBJ2-5 | NA | TRBD2 | TRBV27
CASSLGLEQYF | TGTGCCAGCAGTTTAGGACTTGAGCAGTACTTC | TRBJ2-7 | NA | NA | TRBV27
CASSLVPQGQYGYTF | TGTGCCAGCAGCTTAGTACCGCAGGGCCAGTATGGCTACACCTTC | TRBJ1-2 | medium-sized | NA | TRBV7-8
CASGLAGGHETQYF | TGTGCCAGCGGACTAGCGGGAGGACACGAGACCCAGTACTTC | TRBJ2-5 | NA | TRBD2 | TRBV7-9
CASSLGGKQYF | TGTGCCAGCAGCTTAGGGGGCAAGCAGTACTTC | TRBJ2-7 | NA | NA | TRBV11-2
CAWRDPGTVYYGYTF | TGTGCCTGGAGGGACCCCGGGACAGTTTACTATGGCTACACCTTC | TRBJ1-2 | NA | TRBD1 | TRBV30
CASSLFGGLMNTEAFF | TGTGCCAGCAGCTTGTTTGGAGGGCTGATGAACACTGAAGCTTTCTTT | TRBJ1-1 | few | NA | TRBV7-9
CASLAGQTYEQYF | TGTGCCAGCCTTGCAGGGCAAACCTACGAGCAGTACTTC | TRBJ2-7 | NA | NA | TRBV28